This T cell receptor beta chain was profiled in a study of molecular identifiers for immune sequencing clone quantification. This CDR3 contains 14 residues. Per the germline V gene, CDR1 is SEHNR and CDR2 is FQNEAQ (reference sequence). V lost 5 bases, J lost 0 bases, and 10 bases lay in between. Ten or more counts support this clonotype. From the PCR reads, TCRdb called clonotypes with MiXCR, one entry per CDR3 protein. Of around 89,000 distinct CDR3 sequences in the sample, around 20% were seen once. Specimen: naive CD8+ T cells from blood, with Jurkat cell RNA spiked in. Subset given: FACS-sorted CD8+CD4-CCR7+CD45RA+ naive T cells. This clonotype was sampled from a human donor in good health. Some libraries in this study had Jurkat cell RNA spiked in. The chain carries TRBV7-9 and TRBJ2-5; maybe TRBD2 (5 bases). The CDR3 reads CASSPTGNQETQYF. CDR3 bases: TGTGCCAGCAGCCCCACCGGGAACCAAGAGACCCAGTACTTC.